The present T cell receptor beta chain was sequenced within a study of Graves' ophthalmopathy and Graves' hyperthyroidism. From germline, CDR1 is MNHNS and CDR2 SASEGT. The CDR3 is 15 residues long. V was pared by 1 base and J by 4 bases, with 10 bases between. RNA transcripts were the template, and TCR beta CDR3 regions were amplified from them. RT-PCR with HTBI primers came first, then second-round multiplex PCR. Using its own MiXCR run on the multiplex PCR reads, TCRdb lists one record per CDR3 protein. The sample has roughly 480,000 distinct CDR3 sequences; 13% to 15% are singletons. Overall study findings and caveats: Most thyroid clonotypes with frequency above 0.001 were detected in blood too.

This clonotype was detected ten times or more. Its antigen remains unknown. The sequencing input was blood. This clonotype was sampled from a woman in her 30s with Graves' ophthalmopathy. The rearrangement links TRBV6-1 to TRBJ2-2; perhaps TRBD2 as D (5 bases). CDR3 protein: CASSEGRFVTGELFF. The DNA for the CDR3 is TGTGCCAGCAGTGAAGGGAGGTTTGTCACCGGGGAGCTGTTTTTT.